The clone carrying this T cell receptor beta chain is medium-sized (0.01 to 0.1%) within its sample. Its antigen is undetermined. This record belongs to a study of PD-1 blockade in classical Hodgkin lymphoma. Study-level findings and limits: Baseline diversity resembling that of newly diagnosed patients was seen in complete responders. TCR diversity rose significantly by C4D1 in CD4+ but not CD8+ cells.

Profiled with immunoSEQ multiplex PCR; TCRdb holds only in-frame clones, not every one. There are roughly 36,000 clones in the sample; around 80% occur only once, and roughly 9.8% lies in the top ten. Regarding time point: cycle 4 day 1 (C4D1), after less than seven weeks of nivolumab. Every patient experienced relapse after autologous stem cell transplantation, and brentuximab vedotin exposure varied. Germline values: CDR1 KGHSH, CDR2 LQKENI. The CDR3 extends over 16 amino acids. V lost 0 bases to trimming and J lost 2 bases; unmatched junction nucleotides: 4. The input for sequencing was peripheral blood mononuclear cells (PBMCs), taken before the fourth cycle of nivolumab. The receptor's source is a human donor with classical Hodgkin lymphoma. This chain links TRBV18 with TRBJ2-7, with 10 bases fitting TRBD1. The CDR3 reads CASSPPGGTGAYEQYF. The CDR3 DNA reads TGTGCCAGCTCACCACCTGGGGGGACAGGGGCCTACGAGCAGTACTTC.